The clone carrying this TCR beta chain was seen just once. Antigen: not known. The CDR3 totals 16 residues. Germline V lookup: CDR1 DFQATT, CDR2 SNEGSKA (reference sequence). V dropped 0 bases and J dropped 4 bases, with 15 bases sitting between them. Thyroid ultrasound and orbital computed tomography, with clinical symptoms and serum thyroxine and TRAb, informed diagnoses. The sample comes from a study of T cells in Graves' hyperthyroidism and ophthalmopathy. There were TCR beta CDR3 regions amplified from RNA transcripts. A first-round RT-PCR of the TCR CDR3 used the HTBI primer set. TCRdb itself ran the multiplex PCR reads through MiXCR, one entry per CDR3 protein. The table shows under 550,000 distinct CDR3 sequences, with just under 20% occurring only once. Study-wide points: The model made its ophthalmopathy prediction, and onset followed a median around 6.9 months later. Among clonotypes expanded in thyroid above 0.001, most were also found in blood.

The receptor comes from a man in his forties with Graves' ophthalmopathy. What was sequenced was blood. The chain couples TRBV20-1 to TRBJ2-2; D possibly corresponds to TRBD1 (8 bases). CDR3 coding DNA: TGCAGTGCTAGAGACCGACAGGGGAGGGGCACCGGGGAGCTGTTTTTT. Translating gives CSARDRQGRGTGELFF.